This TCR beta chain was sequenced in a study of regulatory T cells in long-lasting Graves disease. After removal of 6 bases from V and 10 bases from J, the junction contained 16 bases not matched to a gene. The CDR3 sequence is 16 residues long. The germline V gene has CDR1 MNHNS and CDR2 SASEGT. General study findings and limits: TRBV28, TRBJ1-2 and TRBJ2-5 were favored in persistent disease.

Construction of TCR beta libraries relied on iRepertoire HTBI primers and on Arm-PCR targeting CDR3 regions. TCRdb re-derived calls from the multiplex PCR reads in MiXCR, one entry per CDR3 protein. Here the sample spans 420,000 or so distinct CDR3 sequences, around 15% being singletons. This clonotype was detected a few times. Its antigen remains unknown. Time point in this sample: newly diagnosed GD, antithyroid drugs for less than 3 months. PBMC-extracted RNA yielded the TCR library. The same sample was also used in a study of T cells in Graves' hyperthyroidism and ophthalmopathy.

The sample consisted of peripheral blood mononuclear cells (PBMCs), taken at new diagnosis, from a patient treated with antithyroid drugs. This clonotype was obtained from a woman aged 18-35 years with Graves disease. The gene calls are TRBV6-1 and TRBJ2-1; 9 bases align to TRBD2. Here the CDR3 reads CASRGLAGGFLGEQFF. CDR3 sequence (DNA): TGTGCCAGCAGAGGGCTGGCGGGAGGGTTTTTAGGGGAGCAGTTCTTC.